This T cell receptor beta chain emerged from a study of radiotherapy plus CTLA-4 blockade in lung cancer. Notes on the study in general: Clones of tumor-derived TCRs expanded in blood after radiotherapy plus ipilimumab.

With respect to this clone: Antigen specificity is unknown.

Trimming removed 4 bases at V and 1 base at J, with 17 bases between. This CDR3 is built from 17 residues. CDR1 SGDLS and CDR2 YYNGEE come from the germline V gene. Method: immunoSEQ multiplex PCR; TCRdb's copy keeps in-frame clones and lacks some. The profile shows around 90,000 clones, roughly 80% of them singletons. The gene calls are TRBV9 and TRBJ2-2; TRBD2 might be the D (6 bases). The sequence derives from a human donor with non-small cell lung cancer who had stable disease on radiotherapy plus ipilimumab. This sample comprised peripheral blood, obtained from a patient treated with radiotherapy plus ipilimumab. The CDR3 here is CASSWGELVVNTGELFF. The CDR3 coding sequence is TGTGCCAGCAGCTGGGGGGAACTAGTCGTGAACACCGGGGAGCTGTTTTTT.